This TCR beta chain was recovered during a study of blood T cell repertoires in COVID-19. Enrolled during active infection, Seattle patients were then followed longitudinally. Measured with immunoSEQ multiplex PCR; TCRdb has only the in-frame clones, and not every one. The data show about 120,000 clones, approximately 85% seen once. CDR1 and CDR2 from the germline V gene are SNHLY and FYNNEI. The CDR3 contains 14 residues. Trimming removed 6 bases from V and 8 bases from J; junction bases left unmatched: 11. Sequenced sample: peripheral blood. The chain employs TRBV2 and TRBJ1-2; 8 bases align to TRBD1. This receptor was obtained from a woman in her sixties with COVID-19, enrolled during active disease. The CDR3 DNA reads as TGTGCCAGCAGCGGCGACAGGGGATCCCTCGGCTACACCTTC. The encoded protein is CASSGDRGSLGYTF. The whole variable domain, filled in from reference TRBV2 and TRBJ1-2, reads EPEVTQTPSHQVTQMGQEVILRCVPISNHLYFYWYRQILGQKVEFLVSFYNNEISEKSEIFDDQFSVERPDGSNFTLKIRSTKLEDSAMYFCASSGDRGSLGYTFGSGTRLTVV.